The clone carrying this TCR beta chain was detected ten times or more. Its antigen is not identified. The sample belongs to a study of T cells after yellow fever vaccination. Overall study: The SMART-Seq v4 Ultra Low Input method served to prepare the low-cell-number fractions.

Broader study findings: A minor fraction of clonotypes spanned both CD4 and CD8 compartments. A large majority of primary-vaccination clones showed up again after the booster (approximately 95% CD4, around 90% CD8).

They built TCR cDNA with 5'RACE template switching, a step that put in a universal primer site and UMIs. TCRdb ran MiXCR on the 5' RACE reads and lists one entry per CDR3 protein. The data contain roughly 330,000 distinct CDR3 sequences, about 6.6% of them singletons. The germline V and J ends were trimmed by 1 base and 4 bases, with 4 bases remaining between them. There are 12 residues in the CDR3. Germline V gene sequence: CDR1 SGHTA, CDR2 FQGNSA. The source material was PBMCs, sampled roughly 45 days after the first yellow fever vaccination. The receptor was derived from a young man who received the YFV17D yellow fever vaccine. The chain has TRBV7-2 and TRBJ2-5; D is uncertain. DNA of the CDR3: TGTGCCAGCAGCTTAGATTTAGAGACCCAGTACTTC. Its protein is CASSLDLETQYF.